A selection of T cell receptor beta chains follows, all from one sample in a study of T-cell reconstitution after alpha-beta-depleted transplantation in children. TCRdb redid the calling of the PCR reads with MiXCR, one entry per CDR3 protein. Here the sample spans about 97,000 distinct CDR3 sequences, around 7% being singletons. This specimen consisted of PBMCs, obtained before TCRalphabeta/CD19-depleted stem cell transplant. All receptors come from a boy aged 2-15 years with acute lymphoblastic leukemia, due to receive a stem cell transplant. The CDR3 runs from the conserved cysteine through the conserved F or W. D genes are given only for firm matches. Some rows have no size entry. The others give once, few or many, or a class for an expanded clone.

j_gene | d_gene | abundance | v_gene | CDR3aa | CDR3nt
TRBJ1-1 | . | many | TRBV10-3 | CAISDGAFF | TGTGCCATCAGTGACGGAGCTTTCTTT
TRBJ2-1 | . | many | TRBV7-3 | CASSQGYTGPFADEQFF | TGTGCCAGCAGCCAGGGGTATACAGGGCCCTTCGCCGATGAGCAGTTCTTC
TRBJ1-1 | TRBD1 | few | TRBV9 | CASSVETGPEAFF | TGTGCCAGCAGCGTAGAGACAGGGCCTGAAGCTTTCTTT
TRBJ2-3 | TRBD1 | medium-sized | TRBV7-2 | CASSLAGTGGPDTQYF | TGTGCCAGCAGCTTAGCGGGGACAGGGGGCCCAGATACGCAGTATTTT
TRBJ2-1 | . | once | TRBV5-5 | CAGSLVADDPRPYNEQFF | TGTGCCGGCAGCTTGGTTGCGGACGACCCGAGACCCTACAATGAGCAGTTCTTC
TRBJ2-2 | . | many | TRBV6-5 | CASSSPPGTNAGELFF | TGTGCCAGCAGTTCCCCCCCGGGGACAAACGCCGGGGAGCTGTTTTTT
TRBJ2-1 | TRBD2 | many | TRBV10-3 | CAISRGGAYNEQFF | TGTGCCATCAGTCGGGGAGGGGCCTACAATGAGCAGTTCTTC
TRBJ1-4 | . | . | TRBV7-8 | CASSTRTGGEKLFF | TGTGCCAGCAGCACCCGGACCGGGGGTGAAAAACTGTTTTTT
TRBJ1-2 | . | . | TRBV4-3 | CASSQDGGRVYGYTF | TGCGCCAGCAGCCAAGATGGAGGGAGAGTCTATGGCTACACCTTC
TRBJ2-2 | . | many | TRBV14 | CASSRTDTGELFF | TGTGCCAGCAGCCGGACAGACACCGGGGAGCTGTTTTTT
TRBJ1-5 | TRBD1 | . | TRBV12-5 | CASGRSGTGYSNQPQHF | TGTGCTAGTGGCCGTTCCGGGACAGGGTATAGCAATCAGCCCCAGCATTTT
TRBJ2-5 | TRBD2 | . | TRBV20-1 | CSAERGGQETQYF | TGCAGTGCTGAACGGGGGGGGCAAGAGACCCAGTACTTC
TRBJ1-1 | . | many | TRBV6-5 | CASSSAGNTEAFF | TGTGCCAGCAGCAGTGCGGGGAACACTGAAGCTTTCTTT
TRBJ2-3 | . | few | TRBV6-5 | CASRTIGSGPAVLDTQYF | TGTGCCAGCAGGACGATTGGGAGTGGACCCGCGGTTCTCGATACGCAGTATTTT
TRBJ2-7 | . | . | TRBV20-1 | CSARDTGRGAQEQYF | TGCAGTGCTAGAGATACGGGACGGGGGGCTCAGGAGCAGTACTTC
TRBJ1-6 | TRBD1 | few | TRBV6-5 | CASSYSIQGNSPLHF | TGTGCCAGCAGTTACTCGATACAGGGGAATTCACCCCTCCACTTT
TRBJ2-5 | . | few | TRBV7-2 | CASSLEGFGETQYF | TGTGCCAGCAGCTTAGAAGGCTTTGGGGAGACCCAGTACTTC
TRBJ1-1 | . | few | TRBV5-8 | CASSLNVYTEAFF | TGTGCCAGCAGCTTGAATGTGTACACTGAAGCTTTCTTT
TRBJ2-3 | . | . | TRBV6-1 | CASNSGLNTDTQYF | TGTGCCAGCAACTCGGGACTCAACACAGATACGCAGTATTTT
TRBJ2-2 | TRBD1 | . | TRBV5-1 | CASSLGRGLAGELFF | TGCGCCAGCAGCTTGGGAAGGGGGCTTGCCGGGGAGCTGTTTTTT
TRBJ2-2 | . | . | TRBV5-5 | CASSLVAGLSTGELFF | TGTGCCAGCAGCTTGGTGGCAGGGTTGTCGACCGGGGAGCTGTTTTTT
TRBJ2-7 | . | . | TRBV7-9 | CASSFRVTEQYF | TGTGCCAGCAGCTTTCGAGTCACTGAGCAGTACTTC
TRBJ2-1 | TRBD2 | many | TRBV7-2 | CASSLVVSPDGRNEQFF | TGTGCCAGCAGCTTAGTCGTCTCCCCGGACGGGAGGAATGAGCAGTTCTTC
TRBJ2-1 | TRBD2 | medium-sized | TRBV6-6 | CASALELAEYNEQFF | TGTGCCAGCGCCTTGGAACTAGCGGAGTACAATGAGCAGTTCTTC
TRBJ1-2 | . | few | TRBV20-1 | CSAREGPLGMDTF | TGCAGTGCTAGAGAAGGCCCATTAGGGATGGACACCTTC
TRBJ2-7 | TRBD1 | many | TRBV4-3 | CASSRSIGDSSYEQYF | TGCGCCAGCAGCCGCTCTATTGGGGACAGCTCCTACGAGCAGTACTTC
TRBJ2-1 | TRBD2 | many | TRBV3-1 | CASSPRPSGGPIHNEQFF | TGTGCCAGCAGCCCCCGCCCTAGCGGGGGCCCGATCCACAATGAGCAGTTCTTC
TRBJ1-5 | . | few | TRBV28 | CASSFGHREQSRAHF | TGTGCCAGCAGTTTTGGACACAGAGAGCAGTCCCGGGCGCATTTT
TRBJ2-6 | . | many | TRBV5-5 | CASSLPGSGANVLTF | TGTGCCAGCAGCTTGCCGGGTTCTGGGGCCAACGTCCTGACTTTC
TRBJ2-3 | . | . | TRBV4-1 | CASSQDRGQDTQYF | TGCGCCAGCAGCCAAGATCGCGGCCAAGATACGCAGTATTTT
TRBJ1-2 | . | . | TRBV19 | CASSIDQGSSNYGYTF | TGTGCCAGTAGTATAGATCAGGGCAGCAGTAACTATGGCTACACCTTC
TRBJ2-7 | . | . | TRBV3-1 | CACSQGVSLHEQYF | TGTGCCTGCAGCCAAGGAGTATCTCTCCACGAGCAGTACTTC
TRBJ1-2 | . | . | TRBV20-1 | CSARQVYGYTF | TGCAGTGCCAGACAGGTCTATGGCTACACCTTC
TRBJ1-2 | . | many | TRBV7-9 | CASSQDSYGYTF | TGTGCCAGCAGCCAAGACAGCTATGGCTACACCTTC
TRBJ2-4 | TRBD2 | few | TRBV7-2 | CASSLGLAGGQGIQYF | TGTGCCAGCAGCTTGGGACTAGCGGGGGGTCAAGGTATTCAGTACTTC
TRBJ2-5 | TRBD2 | . | TRBV4-1 | CASSQAPSGGLLQETQYF | TGCGCCAGCAGCCAAGCTCCTAGCGGGGGCCTTCTCCAAGAGACCCAGTACTTC
TRBJ2-7 | TRBD2 | few | TRBV6-1 | CASSPLAGGFEQYF | TGTGCCAGCAGTCCCCTAGCGGGGGGGTTCGAGCAGTACTTC
TRBJ2-2 | . | many | TRBV2 | CASISNTGELFF | TGTGCCAGCATAAGCAACACCGGGGAGCTGTTTTTT
TRBJ2-7 | . | . | TRBV6-2/TRBV6-3 | CASSYSAFEQYF | TGTGCCAGCAGTTACTCGGCCTTCGAGCAGTACTTC
TRBJ2-3 | . | many | TRBV7-9 | CASSLGGSGDTQYF | TGTGCCAGCAGCTTAGGAGGATCCGGAGATACGCAGTATTTT
TRBJ1-3 | . | many | TRBV14 | CASSQLGPASGNTIYF | TGTGCCAGCAGCCAACTCGGCCCAGCGTCTGGAAACACCATATATTTT
TRBJ2-2 | TRBD2 | many | TRBV5-1 | CASSLGLAGDFANTGELFF | TGCGCCAGCAGCTTGGGACTAGCGGGGGACTTCGCGAACACCGGGGAGCTGTTTTTT